These 32 T cell receptor beta chains originate from one sample sequenced in a study of control samples from healthy donors and cancer patients. The protocol was immunoSEQ multiplex PCR, while the TCRdb copy is restricted to in-frame clones and leaves out a portion. The sample lists approximately 170,000 clones, 90% to 95% seen once, with 0.68% in the top ten. The material sequenced was blood. Receptors were obtained from a woman aged 25-40 years in good health.

J is TRBJ2-1 and V is TRBV24-1; weak D call: TRBD2 (6 bases). This CDR3 region has 15 residues. Per germline, CDR1 KGHDR and CDR2 SFDVKD. The V and J ends lost 4 bases and 7 bases respectively, with 16 bases between them. CDR3 loop: CATSEVRGLRNEQFF. Here the CDR3 DNA reads TGTGCCACCAGTGAGGTGAGGGGACTGAGGAATGAGCAGTTCTTC.

The V gene is TRBV5-4, the J gene TRBJ1-1; D is ambiguous. Germline V gene sequence: CDR1 SGHNT, CDR2 YYREEE (reference sequence). The V end lost 4 bases, the J end lost 3 bases, and 7 bases lay between the germline ends. The length of the CDR3 is 12 residues. CDR3 region: CASSARYTEAFF. The CDR3 nucleotides are TGTGCCAGCAGCGCGAGGTACACTGAAGCTTTCTTT.

The rearrangement uses TRBV20-1 and TRBJ2-7, with D tentatively TRBD2 (6 bases). The CDR3 has 14 residues. The V gene lost 3 bases and the J gene lost 5 bases, with 17 bases spanning the gap. Germline V CDR1 and CDR2: DFQATT, SNEGSKA (reference sequence). The CDR3 is CSASLGGGSDEQYF. In DNA, the CDR3 is TGCAGTGCTAGTCTGGGCGGAGGGTCTGACGAGCAGTACTTC.

V gene TRBV7-9 combines with J gene TRBJ1-2; a weak D match, TRBD1 (6 bases). Germline V gene lookup returns CDR1 SEHNR and CDR2 FQNEAQ (reference sequence). The CDR3 has 14 residues. Trimming shortened V by 5 bases and J by 8 bases, and 18 bases separated the two germline ends. In DNA form, the CDR3 reads TGTGCCAGCAGCCCAAGAGGGGGGTTTGGAGGCTACACCTTC. Its protein product is CASSPRGGFGGYTF.

CDR3 sequence reads: CASLLAWNTGELFF. DNA for the CDR3: TGTGCCAGCCTCTTAGCCTGGAACACCGGGGAGCTGTTTTTT. This chain connects TRBV7-9 to TRBJ2-2; D call uncertain. V was shortened by 8 bases and J by 1 base, with 11 bases between the two germline ends. The germline V gene encodes CDR1 SEHNR and CDR2 FQNEAQ (reference sequence). The CDR3 totals 14 residues.

The genes are TRBV24-1 and TRBJ2-1; D gene unclear. V was pared by 1 base and J by 0 bases, with 9 bases between. The CDR3 contains 16 residues. In germline, CDR1 is KGHDR, CDR2 SFDVKD. In DNA, the CDR3 is TGTGCCACCAGTGATTTATACAGTTACTCCTACAATGAGCAGTTCTTC. Residues: CATSDLYSYSYNEQFF.

The chain has TRBV6-5 and TRBJ1-1; D uncertain. CDR3 length: 13 amino acids. V lost 6 bases and J lost 1, with 9 bases in between. The germline V gene encodes CDR1 MNHEY and CDR2 SVGAGI. The CDR3 is CASSATPNTEAFF. The DNA for the CDR3 is TGTGCCAGCAGCGCGACACCGAACACTGAAGCTTTCTTT.

The chain joins TRBV7-2 to TRBJ1-6; D ambiguous. Germline V gene data show CDR1 as SGHTA and CDR2 as FQGNSA. The V gene lost 1 base and the J gene lost 6 bases, with 13 bases spanning the gap. This CDR3 spans 16 amino acids. Here the CDR3 reads CASSLESSVGNSPLHF. The CDR3 nucleotides read TGTGCCAGCAGCTTAGAGTCCTCGGTGGGTAATTCACCCCTCCACTTT.

This chain uses TRBV7-9 with TRBJ2-5, with D unclear. The ends were cut back, 2 bases at V and 4 bases at J, with 8 bases in the middle. This CDR3 spans 13 amino acids. The germline CDR1 and CDR2 sequences are SEHNR and FQNEAQ (reference sequence). The chain's CDR3 is CASSLSASETQYF. Written as DNA, the CDR3 is TGTGCCAGCAGCTTATCGGCATCAGAGACCCAGTACTTC.

The CDR3 sequence: CASSLDRHNSPLHF. The CDR3, as DNA: TGTGCCAGCAGTCTCGACAGGCACAATTCACCCCTCCACTTT. The chain employs TRBV6-6 and TRBJ1-6; D might be TRBD1 (6 bases). The CDR3 consists of 14 residues. Germline assignment: CDR1 MNHNY and CDR2 SVGAGI (reference sequence). Trimming took off 5 bases at V and 7 bases at J, with 12 bases between the two ends.

The DNA for the CDR3 is TGCGCCAGCAAGGCCTCGGGACGGAACACTGAAGCTTTCTTT. It encodes CASKASGRNTEAFF. The chain carries TRBV10-1 and TRBJ1-1; possibly TRBD1 for D (5 bases). The CDR3 runs 14 residues. Trimming cost V 7 bases and J 1 base, with 13 bases left between them. Germline V gene lookup returns CDR1 WNHNN and CDR2 SYGVQD (reference sequence).

The chain links TRBV5-1 to TRBJ2-5, with a possible D match to TRBD2 (5 bases). Looked up from germline, CDR1 is SGHRS and CDR2 is YFSETQ. The CDR3 extends over 14 amino acids. V was cut by 3 bases and J by 3 bases, with 12 bases left in between. The CDR3 region is CASSWPWREETQYF. The CDR3 DNA sequence: TGCGCCAGCAGCTGGCCATGGCGGGAAGAGACCCAGTACTTC.

The rearrangement joins TRBV7-8 to TRBJ2-5; D is unresolved. The germline V gene has CDR1 SGHVS and CDR2 FQNEAQ. CDR3 size: 17 residues. Trimming stripped 1 base from V and 3 bases from J, with 18 bases between. CDR3 region: CASSLVVEKPHEETQYF. Written as DNA, the CDR3 is TGTGCCAGCAGCTTAGTGGTGGAAAAGCCCCATGAAGAGACCCAGTACTTC. Full variable domain (missing parts from reference TRBV7-8 and TRBJ2-5): GAGVSQSPRYKVAKRGQDVALRCDPISGHVSLFWYQQALGQGPEFLTYFQNEAQLDKSGLPSDRFFAERPEGSVSTLKIQRTQQEDSAVYLCASSLVVEKPHEETQYFGPGTRLLVL.

The chain carries TRBV9 and TRBJ2-7, with 8 bases fitting TRBD1. Per the germline V gene, CDR1 is SGDLS and CDR2 is YYNGEE. This CDR3 has 15 residues. V gave up 0 bases and J gave up 5 bases; unmatched junction bases: 7. CDR3 DNA: TGTGCCAGCAGCGTAGCTCCCGGACAGGGCCACGAGCAGTACTTC. Translated: CASSVAPGQGHEQYF.

The rearrangement uses TRBV28 and TRBJ2-1; 7 bases align to TRBD1. The CDR3 loop spans 13 amino acids. Looked up from germline, CDR1 is MDHEN and CDR2 is SYDVKM. V gave up 3 bases and J gave up 8 bases; unmatched junction bases: 4. CDR3 protein: CASSLAGTDEQFF. The CDR3 coding sequence is TGTGCCAGCAGTTTGGCAGGGACAGATGAGCAGTTCTTC.

The rearrangement uses TRBV25-1 and TRBJ2-3, with 8 bases aligning to TRBD2. Germline trimming cut 2 bases from V and 1 base from J; bases unmatched to any gene: 2. The CDR3 sequence is 15 residues long. From germline, CDR1 is MGHDK and CDR2 SYGVNS. CDR3 in amino acids: CASSELAGRTDTQYF. In DNA form, the CDR3 reads TGTGCCAGCAGTGAACTAGCGGGCCGCACAGATACGCAGTATTTT.

The V gene is TRBV6-2 or TRBV6-3, the J gene TRBJ1-2, with D tentatively TRBD1 (6 bases). The V gene's germline CDR1 is MNHEY and CDR2 SVGEGT. CDR3 length: 20 amino acids. The V end was cut by 7 bases, the J end by 0 bases, with 30 bases between. This chain's CDR3 is CASNPSGARTPRRANYGYTF. The CDR3 DNA reads TGTGCCAGCAACCCATCAGGGGCGCGGACCCCAAGGCGGGCTAACTATGGCTACACCTTC.

This chain joins TRBV30 and TRBJ2-5; D gene uncertain. Germline-derived CDR1 and CDR2 are GTSNPN and SVGIG (reference sequence). The CDR3 length is 13 residues. Trimming removed 0 bases at V and 5 bases at J, with 10 bases between. CDR3 region: CAWSVGTWETQYF. The CDR3 coding sequence is TGTGCCTGGAGTGTAGGAACGTGGGAGACCCAGTACTTC.

This clone was seen more than once but under ten times. The genes are TRBV7-2 and TRBJ2-7; D remains ambiguous. Looked up from germline, CDR1 is SGHTA and CDR2 is FQGNSA. Trimming took off 6 bases at V and 1 base at J, with 10 bases between the two ends. This CDR3 comprises 13 residues. The CDR3: CASSRWASYEQYF. CDR3 DNA sequence: TGTGCCAGCAGTAGATGGGCGTCCTACGAGCAGTACTTC.

The chain links TRBV5-1 to TRBJ2-7; 9 bases are a match to TRBD1. Germline V gene lookup returns CDR1 SGHRS and CDR2 YFSETQ. CDR3 length: 11 residues. The trim removed 7 bases at V and 6 bases at J, leaving 2 bases unmatched. CDR3 region: CASGTGLEQYF. The CDR3, as DNA: TGCGCCAGCGGGACAGGGCTCGAGCAGTACTTC. The whole variable domain, remainder taken from reference TRBV5-1 and TRBJ2-7, is KAGVTQTPRYLIKTRGQQVTLSCSPISGHRSVSWYQQTPGQGLQFLFEYFSETQRNKGNFPGRFSGRQFSNSRSEMNVSTLELGDSALYLCASGTGLEQYFGPGTRLTVT.

The chain has TRBV4-1 and TRBJ1-2; no clear D. Trimming shortened V by 1 base and J by 0 bases, and 12 bases separated the two germline ends. From germline, CDR1 is MGHRA and CDR2 YSYEKL. This CDR3 has 16 amino acids. In nucleotides, the CDR3 is TGCGCCAGCAGCCAAGTTTTGGGTGCTACTAACTATGGCTACACCTTC. Its translation: CASSQVLGATNYGYTF.

This clone was detected only once. This chain links TRBV28 with TRBJ1-6, with TRBD1 matching 11 bases. CDR3 length equals 15 residues. CDR1 and CDR2 (germline): MDHEN, SYDVKM. V trimming: 3 bases; J trimming: 9 bases; junction bases outside the gene matches: 4. The CDR3 sequence is CASSLWTGGISPLHF. In nucleotides, the CDR3 is TGTGCCAGCAGTTTGTGGACAGGGGGCATTTCACCCCTCCACTTT.

V and J are TRBV18 and TRBJ1-3; tentatively, D is TRBD1 (5 bases). The CDR3 contains 13 residues. Trimming pared 2 bases from V and 7 bases from J, leaving 9 bases between. Germline CDR1 reads KGHSH; CDR2 reads LQKENI. The CDR3 is CASSPAGGNTIYF. In nucleotides, the CDR3 is TGTGCCAGCTCACCAGCCGGGGGGAACACCATATATTTT. Filled out from reference TRBV18 and TRBJ1-3, the complete variable domain reads NAGVMQNPRHLVRRRGQEARLRCSPMKGHSHVYWYRQLPEEGLKFMVYLQKENIIDESGMPKERFSAEFPKEGPSILRIQQVVRGDSAAYFCASSPAGGNTIYFGEGSWLTVV.

The V call is TRBV10-1, the J call TRBJ1-2, with TRBD1 identical over 10 bases. V shed 7 bases, J shed 6 bases, and the junction held 14 bases outside the gene matches. The germline CDR1 and CDR2 sequences are WNHNN and SYGVQD (reference sequence). The CDR3 covers 16 residues. The CDR3 loop is CASTQSETGGAHGYTF. The CDR3 coding sequence is TGCGCCAGCACTCAATCGGAGACAGGGGGCGCTCATGGCTACACCTTC.

The rearrangement links TRBV10-2 to TRBJ2-2; D perhaps matches TRBD1 (6 bases). This CDR3 region has 15 residues. The ends were cut back, 2 bases at V and 4 bases at J, with 11 bases in the middle. Germline V lookup: CDR1 WSHSY, CDR2 SAAADI. In DNA, the CDR3 is TGCGCCAGCAGTGAGCGGGACATCTTCACCGGGGAGCTGTTTTTT. Its translation is CASSERDIFTGELFF.

V is TRBV14 and J is TRBJ2-5, with TRBD2 as a possible D gene (6 bases). Germline V CDR1 and CDR2: SGHDN, FVKESK. The CDR3 is made up of 15 amino acids. The V end was cut by 4 bases, the J end by 1 base, with 13 bases between. The CDR3 sequence: CASSPRLVGQETQYF. Written as DNA, the CDR3 is TGTGCCAGCAGCCCCCGACTAGTTGGCCAAGAGACCCAGTACTTC.

The chain employs TRBV28 and TRBJ2-3; TRBD1 might be the D (6 bases). V was trimmed by 3 bases and J by 6 bases, leaving 16 bases between them. The CDR3 spans 15 residues. Germline V gene data show CDR1 as MDHEN and CDR2 as SYDVKM. The CDR3, as DNA: TGTGCCAGCAGTTTTCCCAGGGGCCGATGGGATACGCAGTATTTT. Translating it yields CASSFPRGRWDTQYF.

The chain links TRBV9 to TRBJ2-7; D call uncertain. The CDR3 is 14 amino acids. The V gene lost 0 bases and the J gene lost 2 bases, with 9 bases spanning the gap. The germline CDR1 and CDR2 sequences are SGDLS and YYNGEE. CDR3 sequence (DNA): TGTGCCAGCAGCGTAGGTAGCACCGCCTACGAGCAGTACTTC. Translating gives CASSVGSTAYEQYF.

In DNA form, the CDR3 reads TGTGCCAGCAGTCCTACTAGCGGGGGCTACAATGAGCAGTTCTTC. Translation: CASSPTSGGYNEQFF. V is TRBV6-5 and J is TRBJ2-1; 11 bases agree with TRBD2. The CDR3 runs to 15 residues. V lost 5 bases, J lost 3 bases, and 3 bases stayed unmatched. The germline gives CDR1 MNHEY, CDR2 SVGAGI.

CDR3 DNA sequence: TGCGCCAACGGGACCACCGGGGAGCTGTTTTTT. Encoded protein: CANGTTGELFF. The chain is built from TRBV23-1 and TRBJ2-2; the D gene could be TRBD1 or TRBD2 (5 bases each). TRBV23-1 is treated as an ORF (open reading frame) with a function not yet certain. The CDR3 has 11 residues. Trimming took 10 bases from V and 4 from J, leaving 7 bases between them.

V and J are TRBV19 and TRBJ2-3; 11 positions match TRBD2. The germline gives CDR1 LNHDA, CDR2 SQIVND (reference sequence). This CDR3 region has 18 residues. V shed 2 bases, J shed 3 bases, and the junction held 10 bases outside the gene matches. The CDR3 loop is CASSISSQTSGITDTQYF. The CDR3 bases are TGTGCCAGTAGTATATCCTCCCAGACTAGCGGGATAACAGATACGCAGTATTTT.

Written as DNA, the CDR3 is TGCGCCAGCAGCTTGGAGGGGTCAGGGGGACAGCCCCAGCATTTT. Its protein is CASSLEGSGGQPQHF. The V gene is TRBV5-1, the J gene TRBJ1-5; 7 positions agree with TRBD1. Trimming cost V 0 bases and J 7 bases; bases outside gene matches: 7. This CDR3 is built from 15 residues. Germline assignment: CDR1 SGHRS and CDR2 YFSETQ.